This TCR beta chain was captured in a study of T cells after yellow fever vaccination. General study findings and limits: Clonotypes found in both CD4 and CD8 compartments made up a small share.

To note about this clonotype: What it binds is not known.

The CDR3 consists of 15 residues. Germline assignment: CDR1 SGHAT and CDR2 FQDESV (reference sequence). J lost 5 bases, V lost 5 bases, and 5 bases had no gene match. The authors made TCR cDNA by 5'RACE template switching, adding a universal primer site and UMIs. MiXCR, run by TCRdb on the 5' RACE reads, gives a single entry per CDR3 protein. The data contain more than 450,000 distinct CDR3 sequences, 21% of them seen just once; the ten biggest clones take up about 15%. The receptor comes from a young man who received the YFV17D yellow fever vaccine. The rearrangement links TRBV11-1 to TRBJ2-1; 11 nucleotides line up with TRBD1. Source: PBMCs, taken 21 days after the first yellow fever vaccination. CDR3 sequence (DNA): TGTGCCAGCAGCACGGACAGGGGGCAGGACAATGAGCAGTTCTTC. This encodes CASSTDRGQDNEQFF.